Below, one T cell receptor beta chain is given with its context. Its antigen is currently unknown. These data are taken from a study of glioma-infiltrating T cells after dendritic cell vaccination. Overall study results and limits: Longer survival after dendritic cell vaccination followed higher pretreatment TIL content.

Trimming left V 1 base short and J 9 bases short, with 19 bases between. CDR3 size: 15 residues. CDR1 and CDR2 from the germline V gene are SGHNT and YYREEE (reference sequence). Primers: 60 V beta forward and 13 J beta reverse. The table came from immunoSEQ multiplex PCR; TCRdb's copy has only in-frame clones and leaves some out. The data contain about 82,000 clones, approximately 90% of them seen just once; the ten biggest clones take up more than 3%. The rearrangement joins TRBV5-4 to TRBJ1-1; a weak D match, TRBD1 (5 bases). Specimen: blood, collected before dendritic cell vaccination. This receptor was obtained from a human donor with glioblastoma. The CDR3 is CASSLRMQGAEKAFF. The DNA of the CDR3 is TGTGCCAGCAGCTTGCGGATGCAAGGGGCAGAAAAAGCTTTCTTT.